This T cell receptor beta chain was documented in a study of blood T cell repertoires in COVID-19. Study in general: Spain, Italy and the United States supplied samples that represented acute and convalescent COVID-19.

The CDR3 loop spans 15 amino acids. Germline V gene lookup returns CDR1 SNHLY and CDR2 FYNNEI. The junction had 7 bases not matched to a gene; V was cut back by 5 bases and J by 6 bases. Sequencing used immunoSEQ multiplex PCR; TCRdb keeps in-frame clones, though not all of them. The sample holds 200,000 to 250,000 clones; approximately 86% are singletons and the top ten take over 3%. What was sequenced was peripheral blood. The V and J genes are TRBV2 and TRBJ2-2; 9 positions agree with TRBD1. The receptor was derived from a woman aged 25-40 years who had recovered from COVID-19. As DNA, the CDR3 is TGTGCCAGCAGTTTTACAGGGGGCGATTCCGGGGAGCTGTTTTTT. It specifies CASSFTGGDSGELFF.